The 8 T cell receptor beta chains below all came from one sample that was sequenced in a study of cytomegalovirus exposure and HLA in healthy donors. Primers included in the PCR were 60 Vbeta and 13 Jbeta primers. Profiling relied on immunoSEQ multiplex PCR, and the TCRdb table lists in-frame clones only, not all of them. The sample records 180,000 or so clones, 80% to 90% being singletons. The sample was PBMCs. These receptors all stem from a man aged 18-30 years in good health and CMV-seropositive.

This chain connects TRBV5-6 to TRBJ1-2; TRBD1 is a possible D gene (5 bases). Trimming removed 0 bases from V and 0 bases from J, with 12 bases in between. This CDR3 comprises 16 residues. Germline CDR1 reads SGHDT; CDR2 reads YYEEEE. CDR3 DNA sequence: TGTGCCAGCAGCTTGGGCAGGGATGTAGCTAACTATGGCTACACCTTC. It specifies CASSLGRDVANYGYTF.

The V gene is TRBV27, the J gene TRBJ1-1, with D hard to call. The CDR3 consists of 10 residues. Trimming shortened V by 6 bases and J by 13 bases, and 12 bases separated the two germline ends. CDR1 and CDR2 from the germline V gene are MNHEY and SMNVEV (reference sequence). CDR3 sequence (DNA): TGTGCCAGCAGGCCCCTCCGGGGTTTCTTT. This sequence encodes CASRPLRGFF.

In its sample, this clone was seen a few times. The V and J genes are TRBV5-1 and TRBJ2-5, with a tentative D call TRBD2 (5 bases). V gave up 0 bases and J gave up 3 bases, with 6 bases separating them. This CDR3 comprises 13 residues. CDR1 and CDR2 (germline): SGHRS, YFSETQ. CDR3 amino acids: CASSLVGEETQYF. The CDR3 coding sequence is TGCGCCAGCAGCTTGGTCGGGGAAGAGACCCAGTACTTC.

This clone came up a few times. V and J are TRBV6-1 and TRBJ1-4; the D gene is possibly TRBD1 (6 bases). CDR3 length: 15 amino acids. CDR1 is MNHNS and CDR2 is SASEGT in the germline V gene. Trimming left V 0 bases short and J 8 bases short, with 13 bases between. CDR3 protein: CASSEATGRTEKLFF. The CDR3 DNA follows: TGTGCCAGCAGTGAAGCTACAGGGAGAACAGAAAAACTGTTTTTT.

CDR3 in amino acids: CASSYSPPGSIYEQYF. In DNA, the CDR3 is TGTGCCAGCAGTTACTCACCGCCGGGATCCATCTACGAGCAGTACTTC. This rearrangement joins TRBV6-5 to TRBJ2-5; possibly TRBD2 for D (5 bases). The J call may be mistaken, given a closer DNA end match to TRBJ2-7. CDR1 is MNHEY, CDR2 SVGAGI, per germline. This CDR3 comprises 16 residues.

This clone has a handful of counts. The CDR3 region is CASSFSVVEKLFF. The CDR3, as DNA: TGTGCCAGCAGCTTTTCGGTGGTTGAAAAACTGTTTTTT. V gene TRBV7-2 combines with J gene TRBJ1-4; no reliable D call. Trimming removed 3 bases at V and 7 bases at J, with 9 bases between. CDR1 is SGHTA and CDR2 is FQGNSA in the germline V gene. The CDR3 loop spans 13 amino acids.

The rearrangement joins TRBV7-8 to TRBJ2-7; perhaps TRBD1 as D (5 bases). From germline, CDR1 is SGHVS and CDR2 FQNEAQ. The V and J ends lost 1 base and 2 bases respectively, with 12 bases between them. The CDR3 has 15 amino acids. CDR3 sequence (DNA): TGTGCCAGCAGCTTAGAACAGGCATACACCTACGAGCAGTACTTC. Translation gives CASSLEQAYTYEQYF.

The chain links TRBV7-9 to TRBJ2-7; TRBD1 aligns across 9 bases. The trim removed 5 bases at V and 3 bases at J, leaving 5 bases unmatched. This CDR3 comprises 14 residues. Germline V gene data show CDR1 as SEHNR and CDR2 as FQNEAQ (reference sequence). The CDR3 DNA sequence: TGTGCCAGCAGCACACCGGGACAGGGCTACGAGCAGTACTTC. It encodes CASSTPGQGYEQYF.